A selection of T cell receptor beta chains follows, all from one sample in a study of blood T cell repertoires in COVID-19. Using immunoSEQ multiplex PCR, the repertoire was profiled, and TCRdb retains in-frame clones only, with some absent. Of hundreds of thousands of clones detected, 75% to 90% appear once; the ten largest clones hold roughly 0.9%. Sequenced input: peripheral blood. These receptors originate from a young man with COVID-19, enrolled during active disease. CDR3s include the opening cysteine and the closing phenylalanine or tryptophan. D genes are given only for firm matches. Size is omitted from some rows. Given values are once, few, many or a class for expanded clones.

D gene,V gene,J gene,clone size,CDR3 length,CDR3 protein,CDR3 DNA
-,TRBV6-5,TRBJ1-3,once,13,CASSVLPADTIYF,TGTGCCAGCAGCGTTCTCCCAGCGGACACCATATATTTT
-,TRBV12-5,TRBJ1-5,-,14,CASGRDTSNQPQHF,TGTGCTAGTGGCCGGGACACTAGCAATCAGCCCCAGCATTTT
TRBD1,TRBV2,TRBJ1-2,-,12,CASVRDRNGYTF,TGTGCCAGCGTCCGGGACAGAAATGGCTACACCTTC
-,TRBV14,TRBJ1-1,once,13,CASSHDRNTEAFF,TGTGCCAGCAGCCACGACAGAAACACTGAAGCTTTCTTT
TRBD1,TRBV6-5,TRBJ1-6,-,13,CATHRGPNSPLHF,TGTGCCACCCACAGGGGGCCTAATTCACCCCTCCACTTT
-,TRBV24-1,TRBJ2-1,-,15,CATSTTTAAVNEQFF,TGTGCCACCAGCACGACTACCGCGGCGGTAAATGAGCAGTTCTTC
-,TRBV2,TRBJ2-5,-,11,CASKGEETQYF,TGTGCCAGCAAGGGAGAAGAGACCCAGTACTTC
TRBD2,TRBV6-2/TRBV6-3,TRBJ2-7,-,16,CASSSPVTSVPYEQYF,TGTGCCAGCAGTTCCCCCGTGACTAGCGTTCCCTACGAGCAGTACTTC
TRBD2,TRBV5-1,TRBJ2-5,-,14,CASSLAGVGETQYF,TGCGCCAGCAGCTTAGCGGGAGTCGGGGAGACCCAGTACTTC
TRBD1,TRBV5-1,TRBJ2-1,once,16,CASSFSGQGSYNEQFF,TGCGCCAGCAGTTTCTCGGGACAGGGAAGTTACAATGAGCAGTTCTTC
-,TRBV19,TRBJ1-2,-,18,CASSIDLSGAGILYGYTF,TGTGCCAGTAGTATAGATCTATCTGGGGCAGGGATTCTCTATGGCTACACCTTC
-,TRBV7-9,TRBJ2-1,-,11,CASSPRNEQFF,TGTGCCAGCAGCCCGAGGAATGAGCAGTTCTTC
-,TRBV5-1,TRBJ2-2,once,14,CASSSYRATGELFF,TGCGCCAGCAGCTCCTACAGGGCCACCGGGGAGCTGTTTTTT
-,TRBV6-5,TRBJ1-6,few,15,CASSYSIQNNSPLHF,TGTGCCAGCAGTTACTCGATTCAGAATAATTCACCCCTCCACTTT
TRBD2,TRBV6-5,TRBJ2-1,-,16,CASSYSGRGSYNEQFF,TGTGCCAGCAGTTACTCAGGGCGGGGGAGCTACAATGAGCAGTTCTTC
-,TRBV6-4,TRBJ2-2,-,14,CASSEEVGAGELFF,TGTGCCAGCAGTGAAGAAGTGGGCGCCGGGGAGCTGTTTTTT
-,TRBV30,TRBJ1-1,-,15,CAWSVQSRGNTEAFF,TGTGCCTGGAGTGTACAAAGTAGGGGGAACACTGAAGCTTTCTTT
-,TRBV2,TRBJ2-3,-,15,CASRLDLAGSDTQYF,TGTGCCAGCAGACTAGACCTGGCGGGGTCAGATACGCAGTATTTT